A single sample gave rise to the 14 T cell receptor beta chains below, sequenced in a study of OX40 agonist ivuxolimab in advanced cancers. Some clones are missing from TCRdb's copy, which holds only in-frame ones; the method was immunoSEQ multiplex PCR. The sample has 85,000 to 130,000 clones; over 75% are singletons. Here the sequenced sample was CD4+ or CD8+ T cells sorted from blood, taken in a trial of the OX40 agonist ivuxolimab. These receptors were taken from an adult with an advanced solid tumor such as melanoma, head and neck, liver or kidney cancer.

The chain has TRBV18 and TRBJ2-1, with D possibly being TRBD1 (6 bases). Per the germline V gene, CDR1 is KGHSH and CDR2 is LQKENI. V gave up 3 bases and J gave up 4 bases, with 13 bases separating them. The CDR3 sequence is 15 residues long. In nucleotides, the CDR3 is TGTGCCAGCTCACCGCCGGGACAACATTACAATGAGCAGTTCTTC. This codes for CASSPPGQHYNEQFF.

This chain uses TRBV10-3 with TRBJ1-5; D call uncertain. Germline CDR1 ENHRY, CDR2 SYGVKD. The CDR3 is 14 residues long. V lost 4 bases, J lost 7 bases, and 14 bases lay in between. CDR3 sequence: CAISAGLVKQPQHF. CDR3 nucleotide sequence: TGTGCCATCAGTGCCGGCCTGGTGAAACAGCCCCAGCATTTT.

This clone was seen once. The chain has TRBV5-6 and TRBJ2-5; 8 bases line up with TRBD2. Looked up from germline, CDR1 is SGHDT and CDR2 is YYEEEE. There are 17 residues in the CDR3. V lost 5 bases to trimming and J lost 5 bases; unmatched junction nucleotides: 17. DNA of the CDR3: TGTGCCAGCAGTTTGCAAGCGGGAGTTTTGTCATTGGAGACCCAGTACTTC. It codes for CASSLQAGVLSLETQYF.

V gene TRBV23-1 combines with J gene TRBJ2-7; D may be TRBD2 (6 bases). TRBV23-1 is known as an ORF, though its function is uncertain. Trimming cost V 4 bases and J 2 bases, with 21 bases left between them. This CDR3 spans 17 amino acids. CDR3 loop: CASSLTAHGSNTYEQYF. Here the CDR3 DNA reads TGCGCCAGCAGTCTGACGGCCCACGGGAGCAATACCTACGAGCAGTACTTC.

CDR3 nucleotide sequence: TGTGCCAGCAGCTTACAGGGTCTCGGCGGTGGTGGCTACACCTTC. It codes for CASSLQGLGGGGYTF. The rearrangement uses TRBV7-8 and TRBJ1-2; possibly TRBD1 for D (5 bases). The V end was cut by 2 bases, the J end by 7 bases, with 17 bases between. This CDR3 contains 15 residues. Germline CDR1 SGHVS, CDR2 FQNEAQ.

This chain connects TRBV27 to TRBJ2-1; 11 nucleotides align to TRBD2. Germline CDR1 reads MNHEY; CDR2 reads SMNVEV (reference sequence). The CDR3 extends over 17 amino acids. V dropped 4 bases and J dropped 7; count of bases not matched to a gene: 12. For the CDR3, the DNA is TGTGCCAGCAGTTCGATTTTACTAGCGGGAGCCACGAATGAGCAGTTCTTC. Protein sequence: CASSSILLAGATNEQFF.

This clone has just one count. The V call is TRBV5-1, the J call TRBJ2-3; TRBD2 is a possible D gene (6 bases). Germline V gene sequence: CDR1 SGHRS, CDR2 YFSETQ. The CDR3 is 14 amino acids. V was pared by 6 bases and J by 2 bases, with 13 bases between. The chain's CDR3 is CASTTGLITDTQYF. CDR3 bases: TGCGCCAGCACCACGGGACTTATCACAGATACGCAGTATTTT.

The gene calls are TRBV28 and TRBJ2-7; possible D gene TRBD2, 5 bases. The CDR3 has 14 residues. Germline V gene data show CDR1 as MDHEN and CDR2 as SYDVKM. Trimming took 6 bases from V and 7 from J, leaving 19 bases between them. CDR3 DNA: TGTGCCAGCAGACCTCCGCGGGCGTCCCCTGAGCAGTACTTC. This encodes CASRPPRASPEQYF.

This clone was seen only once. V gene TRBV5-4 combines with J gene TRBJ1-1; 9 nucleotides match TRBD1. J gave up 1 base and V 0 bases, and 4 bases lay outside the gene matches. The CDR3 loop spans 16 amino acids. CDR1 SGHNT and CDR2 YYREEE come from the germline V gene (reference sequence). The CDR3 here is CASSLELGQGNTEAFF. CDR3 coding DNA: TGTGCCAGCAGCTTGGAACTGGGACAGGGGAACACTGAAGCTTTCTTT.

The rearrangement links TRBV4-3 to TRBJ2-7, with D maybe TRBD1 (6 bases). V was pared by 1 base and J by 1 base, with 11 bases between. The CDR3 is 15 amino acids. Germline V gene sequence: CDR1 LGHNA, CDR2 YSLEER. The CDR3 loop is CASSQGPGQSYEQYF. As DNA, the CDR3 is TGCGCCAGCAGCCAAGGCCCGGGACAATCCTACGAGCAGTACTTC.

The rearrangement links TRBV18 to TRBJ2-1; 7 bases are shared with TRBD2. Germline loops: CDR1 KGHSH, CDR2 LQKENI. CDR3 length: 16 amino acids. V gave up 3 bases and J gave up 9 bases; unmatched junction bases: 14. CDR3 residues: CASSPGTLAMGGEQFF. The CDR3 bases are TGTGCCAGCTCACCCGGCACACTAGCGATGGGTGGTGAGCAGTTCTTC. Using reference TRBV18 and TRBJ2-1 for the parts outside the CDR3, the full variable domain is NAGVMQNPRHLVRRRGQEARLRCSPMKGHSHVYWYRQLPEEGLKFMVYLQKENIIDESGMPKERFSAEFPKEGPSILRIQQVVRGDSAAYFCASSPGTLAMGGEQFFGPGTRLTVL.

The J gene is TRBJ2-7, the V gene TRBV6-6; D is unclear. Trimming cost V 5 bases and J 6 bases, with 17 bases left between them. Per the germline V gene, CDR1 is MNHNY and CDR2 is SVGAGI (reference sequence). The CDR3 runs to 14 residues. The CDR3 bases are TGTGCCAGCAGTCGGATCGACGGATTAGGCGAGCAGTACTTC. Translated: CASSRIDGLGEQYF.

A single count supports this clone. The J gene is TRBJ2-7, the V gene TRBV5-1; the match to TRBD2 covers 8 bases. The germline CDR1 and CDR2 sequences are SGHRS and YFSETQ. The V and J ends lost 6 bases and 4 bases, in that order; junction bases with no gene match: 6. The CDR3 extends over 13 amino acids. This CDR3 reads CASTAGGRYEQYF. The DNA for the CDR3 is TGCGCCAGCACTGCGGGAGGTCGGTACGAGCAGTACTTC.

V gene TRBV6-6 combines with J gene TRBJ2-2; the match to TRBD1 covers 10 bases. This CDR3 is 15 amino acids long. CDR1 is MNHNY, CDR2 SVGAGI, per germline (reference sequence). Trimming at V came to 7 bases and at J to 7 bases, leaving 9 bases not matched to a gene. The DNA for the CDR3 is TGTGCCAGCACCGTGACAGGGGGCGCCGTCGGGGAGCTGTTTTTT. Residues: CASTVTGGAVGELFF.